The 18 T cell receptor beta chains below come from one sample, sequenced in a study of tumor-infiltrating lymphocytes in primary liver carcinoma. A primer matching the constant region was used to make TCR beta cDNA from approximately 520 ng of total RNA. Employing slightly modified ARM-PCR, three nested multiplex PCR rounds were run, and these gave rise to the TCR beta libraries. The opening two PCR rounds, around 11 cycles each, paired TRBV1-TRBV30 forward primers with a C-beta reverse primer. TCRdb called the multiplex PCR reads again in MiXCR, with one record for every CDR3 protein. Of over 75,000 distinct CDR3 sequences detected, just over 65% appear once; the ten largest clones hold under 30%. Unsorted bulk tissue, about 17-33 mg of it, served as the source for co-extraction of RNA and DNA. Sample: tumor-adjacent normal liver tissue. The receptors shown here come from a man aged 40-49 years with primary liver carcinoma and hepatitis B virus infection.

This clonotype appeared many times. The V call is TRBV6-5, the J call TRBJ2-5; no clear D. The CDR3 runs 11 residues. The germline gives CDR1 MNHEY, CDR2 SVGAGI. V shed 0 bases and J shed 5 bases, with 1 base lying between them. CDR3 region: CASSYSETQYF. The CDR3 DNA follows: TGTGCCAGCAGTTACTCGGAGACCCAGTACTTC.

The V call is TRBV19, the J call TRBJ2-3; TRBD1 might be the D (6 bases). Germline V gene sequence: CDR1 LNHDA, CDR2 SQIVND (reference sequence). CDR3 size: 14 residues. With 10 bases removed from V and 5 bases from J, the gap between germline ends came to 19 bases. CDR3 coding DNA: TGTGCCACCACCCTAGGGCCAGGGGTAGATACGCAGTATTTT. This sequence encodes CATTLGPGVDTQYF.

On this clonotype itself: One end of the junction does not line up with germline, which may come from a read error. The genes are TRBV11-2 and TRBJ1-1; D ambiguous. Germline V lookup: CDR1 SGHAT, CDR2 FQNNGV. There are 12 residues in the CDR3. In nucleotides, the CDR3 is TGTGCCAGCAGTTTAGTTGCAGGTGAAGCTCTCTTT. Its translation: CASSLVAGEALF.

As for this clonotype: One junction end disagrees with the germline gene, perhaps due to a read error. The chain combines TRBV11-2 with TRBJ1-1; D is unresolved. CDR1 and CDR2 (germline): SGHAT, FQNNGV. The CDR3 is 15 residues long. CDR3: CASSLDRTLSTDAFF. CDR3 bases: TGCGCCAGCAGCTTAGATCGCACTCTGAGCACTGATGCTTTCTTT.

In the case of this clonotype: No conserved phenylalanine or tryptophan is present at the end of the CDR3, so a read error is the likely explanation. DNA of the CDR3: TGTGCCAGCCGCTCCCGGAACAGCCACTACGAGCAGTACTTA. This encodes CASRSRNSHYEQYL. V gene TRBV11-2 combines with J gene TRBJ2-7; D remains unclear. Germline CDR1 and CDR2: SGHAT and FQNNGV. This CDR3 has 14 amino acids. Trimming took off 8 bases at V and 3 bases at J, with 17 bases between the two ends.

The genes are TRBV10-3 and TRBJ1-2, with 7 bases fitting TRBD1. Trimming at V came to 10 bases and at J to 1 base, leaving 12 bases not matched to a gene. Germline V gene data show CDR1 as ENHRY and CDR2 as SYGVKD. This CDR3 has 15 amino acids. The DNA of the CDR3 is TGTGCCAACAATGCAGGGACAGTCCTTAACTATGGCTACACCTTC. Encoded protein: CANNAGTVLNYGYTF.

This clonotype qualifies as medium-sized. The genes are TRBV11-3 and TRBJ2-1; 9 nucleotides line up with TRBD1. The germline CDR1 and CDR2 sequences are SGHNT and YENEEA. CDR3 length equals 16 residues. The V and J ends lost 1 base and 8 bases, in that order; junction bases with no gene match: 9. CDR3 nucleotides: TGTGCCAGCAGCTTAGGCGGGACAGGGTTCTTGCATGAGCAGTTCTTC. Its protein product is CASSLGGTGFLHEQFF.

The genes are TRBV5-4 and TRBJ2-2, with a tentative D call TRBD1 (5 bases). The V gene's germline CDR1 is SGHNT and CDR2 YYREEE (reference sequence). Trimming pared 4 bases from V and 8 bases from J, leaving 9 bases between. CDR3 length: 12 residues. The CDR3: CASSVGQGELFF. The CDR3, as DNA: TGTGCCAGCAGCGTGGGGCAGGGGGAGCTGTTTTTT.

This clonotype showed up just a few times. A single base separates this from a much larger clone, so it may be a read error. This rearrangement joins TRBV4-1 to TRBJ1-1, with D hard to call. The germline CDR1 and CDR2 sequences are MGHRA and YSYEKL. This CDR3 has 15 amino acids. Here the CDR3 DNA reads TGCTCCAGCAGCCAAGGCCTTAATATGAACACTGAAGCTTTCTTT. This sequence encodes CSSSQGLNMNTEAFF.

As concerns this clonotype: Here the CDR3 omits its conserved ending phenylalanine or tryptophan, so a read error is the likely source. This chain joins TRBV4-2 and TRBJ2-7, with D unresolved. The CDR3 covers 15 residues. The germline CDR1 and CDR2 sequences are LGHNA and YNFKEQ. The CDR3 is CASSQEAESSYEQYL. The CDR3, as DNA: TGTGCCAGCAGCCAAGAAGCCGAGAGCTCCTACGAACAGTACTTG.

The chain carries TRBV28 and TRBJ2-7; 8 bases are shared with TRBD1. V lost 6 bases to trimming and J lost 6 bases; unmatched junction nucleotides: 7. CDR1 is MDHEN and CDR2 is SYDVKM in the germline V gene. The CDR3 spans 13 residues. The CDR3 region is CASSGQGHGEQYF. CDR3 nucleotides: TGTGCCAGCAGCGGACAGGGTCACGGCGAGCAGTACTTC. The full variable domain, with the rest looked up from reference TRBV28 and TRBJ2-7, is DVKVTQSSRYLVKRTGEKVFLECVQDMDHENMFWYRQDPGLGLRLIYFSYDVKMKEKGDIPEGYSVSREKKERFSLILESASTNQTSMYLCASSGQGHGEQYFGPGTRLTVT.

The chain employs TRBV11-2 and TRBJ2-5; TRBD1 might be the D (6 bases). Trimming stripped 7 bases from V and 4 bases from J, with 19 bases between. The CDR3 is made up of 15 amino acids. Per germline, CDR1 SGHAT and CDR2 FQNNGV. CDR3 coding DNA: TGTGCCAGCATGTTAGGGGGTACAGTGTTAGAGACCCAGTACTTC. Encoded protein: CASMLGGTVLETQYF.

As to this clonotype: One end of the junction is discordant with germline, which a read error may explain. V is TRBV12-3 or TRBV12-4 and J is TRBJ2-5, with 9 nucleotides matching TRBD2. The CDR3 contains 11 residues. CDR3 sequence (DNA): TGTGCCAGCAGTTCGAGGACTAGCGTCTTCTTC. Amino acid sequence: CASSSRTSVFF.

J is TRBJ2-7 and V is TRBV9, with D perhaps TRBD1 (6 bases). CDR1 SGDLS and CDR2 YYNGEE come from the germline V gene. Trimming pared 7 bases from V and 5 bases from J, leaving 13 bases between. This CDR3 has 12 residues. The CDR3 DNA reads TGTGCCAGCGGCGCAGGGGACCACGAGCAGTACTTC. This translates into CASGAGDHEQYF.

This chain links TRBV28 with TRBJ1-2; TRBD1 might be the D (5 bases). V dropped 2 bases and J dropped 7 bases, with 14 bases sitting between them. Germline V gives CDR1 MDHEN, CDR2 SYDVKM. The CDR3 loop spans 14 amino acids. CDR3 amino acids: CASSLPMEGRGYTF. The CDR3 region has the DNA TGTGCCAGCAGTTTACCTATGGAGGGACGTGGCTACACCTTC.

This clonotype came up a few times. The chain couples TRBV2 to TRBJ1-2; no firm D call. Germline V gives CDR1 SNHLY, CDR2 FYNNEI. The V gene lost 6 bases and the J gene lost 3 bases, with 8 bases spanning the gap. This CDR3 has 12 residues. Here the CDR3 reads CASRGFYYGYTF. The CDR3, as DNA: TGTGCCAGCAGGGGTTTCTACTATGGCTACACCTTC.

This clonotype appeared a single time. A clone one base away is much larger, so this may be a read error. Here the CDR3 reads CASRKYTEALF. In DNA form, the CDR3 reads TGTGCCAGCAGGAAATACACTGAAGCTCTCTTT. J is TRBJ1-1 and V is TRBV12-3 or TRBV12-4; D is unresolved. This CDR3 has 11 residues.

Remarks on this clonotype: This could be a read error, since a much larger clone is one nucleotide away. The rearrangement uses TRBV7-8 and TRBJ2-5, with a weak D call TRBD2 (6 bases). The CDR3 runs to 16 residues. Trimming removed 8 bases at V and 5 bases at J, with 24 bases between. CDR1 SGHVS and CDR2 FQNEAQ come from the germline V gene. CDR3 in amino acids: CASHSSWRAFWETQYF. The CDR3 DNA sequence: TGTGCCAGCCACTCTAGCTGGAGGGCCTTTTGGGAGACCCAGTACTTC. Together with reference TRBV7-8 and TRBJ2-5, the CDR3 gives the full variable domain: GAGVSQSPRYKVAKRGQDVALRCDPISGHVSLFWYQQALGQGPEFLTYFQNEAQLDKSGLPSDRFFAERPEGSVSTLKIQRTQQEDSAVYLCASHSSWRAFWETQYFGPGTRLLVL.